These T cell receptor beta chains were read from a single sample in a study of blood T cell repertoires in COVID-19. The protocol was immunoSEQ multiplex PCR, while the TCRdb copy is restricted to in-frame clones and leaves out a portion. The sample yields 200,000 to 250,000 clones, 70% to 90% seen once. Sequenced: peripheral blood. These receptors originate from a woman aged 18-29 years who had recovered from COVID-19. Both conserved end residues are part of each CDR3. Each record gives: CDR3 length, V gene, J gene, clone size, D gene, CDR3 protein, CDR3 DNA. A D gene is named only where the DNA matches it firmly. Rows may omit the clone size; those that give it use once, few, many or a size class.

13	TRBV5-1	TRBJ2-3	.	.	CASSRELGDTQYF	TGCGCCAGCAGCCGGGAGTTGGGGGATACGCAGTATTTT
13	TRBV9	TRBJ1-1	.	.	CASSVDSFPETFF	TGTGCCAGCAGCGTCGACAGCTTCCCCGAGACTTTCTTT
14	TRBV28	TRBJ2-7	.	TRBD2	CASSSLAGGYEQYF	TGTGCCAGCAGCTCACTAGCGGGGGGCTACGAGCAGTACTTC
16	TRBV4-1	TRBJ1-2	.	.	CASSFRPAGANYGYTF	TGCGCCAGCAGCTTCCGCCCGGCGGGGGCGAACTATGGCTACACCTTC
15	TRBV14	TRBJ1-4	.	.	CASSDFSSVNEKLFF	TGTGCCAGCAGCGATTTCTCATCGGTCAATGAAAAACTGTTTTTT
17	TRBV4-1	TRBJ1-2	.	.	CASSQDTQTAPLYGYTF	TGCGCCAGCAGCCAAGATACGCAGACAGCCCCTCTTTATGGCTACACCTTC
19	TRBV5-1	TRBJ2-3	.	TRBD2	CASSLWGTSGRAGEDTQYF	TGCGCCAGCAGCTTGTGGGGGACTAGCGGGAGGGCCGGGGAAGATACGCAGTATTTT
13	TRBV5-4	TRBJ2-7	.	.	CASSLLELGEQYF	TGTGCCAGCAGCTTGTTGGAGTTGGGCGAGCAGTACTTC
11	TRBV6-5	TRBJ1-4	.	.	CASSRGEKLFF	TGTGCCAGCAGCCGAGGTGAAAAACTGTTTTTT
15	TRBV3-1/TRBV3-2	TRBJ2-1	.	TRBD2	CASSWGGPAFNEQFF	TGTGCCAGCAGTTGGGGGGGACCTGCCTTCAATGAGCAGTTCTTC
14	TRBV7-2	TRBJ1-1	.	.	CASSFRRGGDEAFF	TGTGCCAGCAGCTTCAGACGGGGCGGGGATGAAGCTTTCTTT
14	TRBV2	TRBJ1-5	.	TRBD1	CASSGDRAGQPQHF	TGTGCCAGCAGCGGGGACAGGGCCGGACAGCCCCAGCATTTT
16	TRBV13	TRBJ2-3	.	TRBD2	CASSLVQGGGTDTQYF	TGTGCCAGCAGCTTGGTCCAGGGAGGGGGCACAGATACGCAGTATTTT
15	TRBV7-2	TRBJ2-5	.	TRBD2	CASSLAGGRQETQYF	TGTGCCAGCAGCTTAGCGGGAGGGAGACAAGAGACCCAGTACTTC
18	TRBV6-2/TRBV6-3	TRBJ2-3	.	TRBD2	CASSYNSGSWINTDTQYF	TGTGCCAGCAGTTACAACAGCGGGAGTTGGATCAACACAGATACGCAGTATTTT
16	TRBV6-4	TRBJ2-6	few	.	CASSDGGTSGANVLTF	TGTGCCAGCAGTGACGGGGGGACCTCTGGGGCCAACGTCCTGACTTTC